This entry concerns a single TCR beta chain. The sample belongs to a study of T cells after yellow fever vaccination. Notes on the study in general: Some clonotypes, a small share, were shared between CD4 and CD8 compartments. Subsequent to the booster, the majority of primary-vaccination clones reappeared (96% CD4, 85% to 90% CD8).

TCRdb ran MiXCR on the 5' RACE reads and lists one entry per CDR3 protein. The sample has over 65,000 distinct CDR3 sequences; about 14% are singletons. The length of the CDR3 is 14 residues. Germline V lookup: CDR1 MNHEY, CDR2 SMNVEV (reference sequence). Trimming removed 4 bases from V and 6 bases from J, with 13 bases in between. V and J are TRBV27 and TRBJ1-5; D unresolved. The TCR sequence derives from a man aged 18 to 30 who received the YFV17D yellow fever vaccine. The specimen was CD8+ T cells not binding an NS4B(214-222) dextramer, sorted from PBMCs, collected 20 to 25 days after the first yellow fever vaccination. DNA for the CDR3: TGTGCCAGCAGTTCCACCGGGTTCGCTCAGCCCCAGCATTTT. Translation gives CASSSTGFAQPQHF.